These 30 T cell receptor beta chains originate from one sample sequenced in a study of T cells after yellow fever vaccination (dated by TCRdb to the late 2010s). The method behind the library was 5' RACE. The sample was run on an Illumina NovaSeq 6000. Clones were called with MiXCR by TCRdb after fastp trimmed the public reads at Q25, and only in-frame beta chains were retained. Identical CDR3 protein sequences are pooled into one entry, listed with their most common genes and DNA. Across this sample there are a few hundred thousand distinct CDR3 sequences, with around 9.3% seen only once. The ten biggest clones cover 3% to 4% of the sample. Reading the label with the study, this specimen's treatment or condition is: live attenuated yellow fever vaccine strain. This sample comprised CD4+ T cells sorted from PBMCs, obtained 5 days after the yellow fever booster vaccination. All receptors derive from a man aged 18 to 29 who received the YFV17D yellow fever vaccine.

This clonotype has at least ten counts. The chain combines TRBV7-2 with TRBJ1-2; TRBD1 matches at 9 bases. CDR3 length: 15 residues. The germline V gene encodes CDR1 SGHTA and CDR2 FQGNSA. The V gene end was trimmed by 5 bases and the J gene end by 5 bases; junction bases not matched to a gene: 9. The CDR3 DNA reads as TGTGCCAGCAGCCCCGGACAGGGGAGATTTTATGGCTACACCTTC. This translates into CASSPGQGRFYGYTF.

The chain employs TRBV9 and TRBJ2-1; unclear D gene. Germline-derived CDR1 and CDR2 are SGDLS and YYNGEE. Trimming cost V 0 bases and J 5 bases, with 24 bases left between them. CDR3 length equals 19 residues. CDR3 region: CASSVGFPAASQGNNEQFF. The CDR3, as DNA: TGTGCCAGCAGCGTAGGTTTTCCGGCGGCCTCACAAGGGAACAATGAGCAGTTCTTC.

In its sample, this clonotype was seen many times. This chain joins TRBV7-2 and TRBJ2-7; a possible D gene is TRBD2 (7 bases). V gave up 1 base and J gave up 3 bases, with 10 bases separating them. The V gene's germline CDR1 is SGHTA and CDR2 FQGNSA. CDR3 length equals 14 residues. CDR3 coding DNA: TGTGCCAGCAGCTTAGGGGGGGGCCACTACGAGCAGTACTTC. Its protein product is CASSLGGGHYEQYF. Based on the CDR3 plus reference TRBV7-2 and TRBJ2-7, the full variable domain is GAGVSQSPSNKVTEKGKDVELRCDPISGHTALYWYRQSLGQGLEFLIYFQGNSAPDKSGLPSDRFSAERTGGSVSTLTIQRTQQEDSAVYLCASSLGGGHYEQYFGPGTRLTVT.

This clonotype was seen a few times. The rearrangement uses TRBV9 and TRBJ1-6; D ambiguous. CDR1 is SGDLS and CDR2 is YYNGEE in the germline V gene. The V gene lost 0 bases and the J gene lost 7 bases, with 5 bases spanning the gap. The CDR3 extends over 13 amino acids. The CDR3, as DNA: TGTGCCAGCAGCGTAGTGGAGAATTCACCCCTCCACTTT. This sequence encodes CASSVVENSPLHF.

This clonotype was picked up many times. The chain is built from TRBV4-2 and TRBJ1-6; D is undetermined. The CDR3 contains 13 residues. Germline loops: CDR1 LGHNA, CDR2 YNFKEQ. Trimming pared 4 bases from V and 9 bases from J, leaving 10 bases between. Here the CDR3 reads CASSPPPASPLHF. CDR3 nucleotides: TGTGCCAGCAGCCCACCACCAGCTTCACCCCTCCACTTT.

This chain uses TRBV6-2 or TRBV6-3 with TRBJ2-7; the D is unclear. CDR1 is MNHEY and CDR2 is SVGEGT in the germline V gene. The CDR3 length is 15 residues. The V end lost 6 bases, the J end lost 0 bases, and 15 bases lay between the germline ends. The CDR3 DNA reads TGTGCCAGCAGCTCTAAACGGTGGTTCTCCTACGAGCAGTACTTC. It specifies CASSSKRWFSYEQYF.

The V gene is TRBV20-1, the J gene TRBJ2-1; 7 bases fit TRBD1. There are 14 residues in the CDR3. Germline V gene sequence: CDR1 DFQATT, CDR2 SNEGSKA (reference sequence). After removal of 8 bases from V and 4 bases from J, the junction contained 11 bases not matched to a gene. CDR3 residues: CSPEDDRDYNEQFF. The CDR3 nucleotides are TGCAGTCCCGAGGATGACAGGGATTACAATGAGCAGTTCTTC.

There are a few counts of this clonotype. The chain combines TRBV20-1 with TRBJ2-6; 7 positions agree with TRBD1. There are 17 residues in the CDR3. V trimming: 6 bases; J trimming: 0 bases; junction bases outside the gene matches: 11. The germline gives CDR1 DFQATT, CDR2 SNEGSKA (reference sequence). As DNA, the CDR3 is TGCAGTGCCATTGGGACAGCTAATCGCTCTGGGGCCAACGTCCTGACTTTC. This codes for CSAIGTANRSGANVLTF.

V usage is TRBV11-3 and J usage is TRBJ2-3, with 7 bases matching TRBD1. CDR3 length equals 14 residues. The V segment lost 5 bases and the J segment 4 bases; nucleotides outside the gene matches: 6. Germline lookup yields CDR1 SGHNT and CDR2 YENEEA. The CDR3, as DNA: TGTGCCAGCAGCGGACAGGACCGAGCAGATACGCAGTATTTT. It yields the protein CASSGQDRADTQYF.

The chain couples TRBV7-8 to TRBJ1-1, with 12 nucleotides matching TRBD1. V lost 7 bases to trimming and J lost 6 bases; unmatched junction nucleotides: 9. CDR1 SGHVS and CDR2 FQNEAQ come from the germline V gene. This CDR3 region has 15 residues. CDR3 sequence: CASTLAGTGGPEAFF. The CDR3 nucleotides are TGTGCCAGCACCTTGGCCGGGACAGGGGGCCCTGAAGCTTTCTTT.

Many counts were recorded for this clonotype. The rearrangement links TRBV5-1 to TRBJ1-5, with D hard to call. CDR3 length equals 15 residues. The ends were cut back, 4 bases at V and 4 bases at J, with 15 bases in the middle. Germline-derived CDR1 and CDR2 are SGHRS and YFSETQ. In nucleotides, the CDR3 is TGCGCCAGCAGCCCGGATGGAGACCGTAATCAGCCCCAGCATTTT. Amino acid sequence: CASSPDGDRNQPQHF.

The chain combines TRBV5-4 with TRBJ2-3, with 13 bases fitting TRBD2. Germline trimming cut 1 base from V and 4 bases from J; bases unmatched to any gene: 12. Per germline, CDR1 SGHNT and CDR2 YYREEE (reference sequence). The CDR3 is 19 residues long. CDR3 DNA sequence: TGTGCCAGCAGCTTGTCCCCCCCTACTAGCGGGGGGGCGTCAGATACGCAGTATTTT. Amino acid sequence: CASSLSPPTSGGASDTQYF.

The rearrangement uses TRBV25-1 and TRBJ2-7; D not certain. The CDR3 is made up of 14 amino acids. V was trimmed by 1 base and J by 0 bases, leaving 7 bases between them. The germline gives CDR1 MGHDK, CDR2 SYGVNS. CDR3 sequence (DNA): TGTGCCAGCAGTGAATGGGCTTCCTCCTACGAGCAGTACTTC. Its translation is CASSEWASSYEQYF.

The chain has TRBV7-9 and TRBJ1-5; unclear D gene. V was pared by 1 base and J by 6 bases, with 13 bases between. The CDR3 consists of 15 residues. Per the germline V gene, CDR1 is SEHNR and CDR2 is FQNEAQ (reference sequence). The CDR3 nucleotides read TGTGCCAGCAGCTTAGGGGTCGGGGTTCTTCAGCCCCAGCATTTT. Translating it yields CASSLGVGVLQPQHF.

The rearrangement joins TRBV20-1 to TRBJ2-3; D remains unclear. There are 12 residues in the CDR3. V shed 8 bases and J shed 0 bases, with 9 bases lying between them. Looked up from germline, CDR1 is DFQATT and CDR2 is SNEGSKA (reference sequence). CDR3 nucleotides: TGCAGTCTATATTGGAGCACAGATACGCAGTATTTT. It yields the protein CSLYWSTDTQYF.

As for this clonotype: The junction and the germline gene differ at one end; a read error may be behind it. This CDR3 is CAIRGDRASHQRSF. The CDR3 region has the DNA TGTGCCATCAGGGGGGACAGGGCATCCCACCAACGCTCCTTC. This chain links TRBV10-3 with TRBJ1-2; TRBD1 matches 9 bases. This CDR3 region has 14 residues. CDR1 ENHRY and CDR2 SYGVKD come from the germline V gene.

The chain has TRBV7-9 and TRBJ1-1; no clear D gene. The germline V gene has CDR1 SEHNR and CDR2 FQNEAQ (reference sequence). This CDR3 has 14 residues. V gave up 5 bases and J gave up 1 base, with 11 bases separating them. CDR3 protein: CASSPDVENTEAFF. The DNA of the CDR3 is TGTGCCAGCAGCCCGGACGTCGAGAACACTGAAGCTTTCTTT. The entire variable domain, with the rest obtained from reference TRBV7-9 and TRBJ1-1, is as follows: DTGVSQNPRHKITKRGQNVTFRCDPISEHNRLYWYRQTLGQGPEFLTYFQNEAQLEKSRLLSDRFSAERPKGSFSTLEIQRTEQGDSAMYLCASSPDVENTEAFFGQGTRLTVV.

The table lists this clonotype with a few counts. The gene calls are TRBV7-9 and TRBJ2-1; D ambiguous. Germline V gene sequence: CDR1 SEHNR, CDR2 FQNEAQ (reference sequence). The CDR3 consists of 17 residues. Trimming removed 4 bases at V and 8 bases at J, with 24 bases between. The CDR3 sequence is CASSSARPGVPNDEQFF. In nucleotides, the CDR3 is TGTGCCAGCAGCTCGGCCCGCCCCGGAGTCCCCAATGATGAGCAGTTCTTC.

This clonotype was counted between two and nine times. This chain's CDR3 is CATSDFGRVGQFF. The CDR3 DNA follows: TGTGCCACCAGTGATTTTGGCAGGGTCGGGCAGTTCTTC. The V and J genes are TRBV24-1 and TRBJ2-1, with TRBD1 as a possible D gene (5 bases). V gave up 1 base and J gave up 12 bases, with 12 bases separating them. This CDR3 contains 13 residues. Germline V gene data show CDR1 as KGHDR and CDR2 as SFDVKD.

The sample holds many counts of this clonotype. The V and J genes are TRBV7-2 and TRBJ2-3, with no clear D. V was clipped by 4 bases and J by 5 bases, with 13 bases between them. Germline V lookup: CDR1 SGHTA, CDR2 FQGNSA. CDR3 length: 14 amino acids. CDR3: CASSSPGLGDTQYF. CDR3 DNA sequence: TGTGCCAGCAGCTCCCCTGGGCTGGGAGATACGCAGTATTTT.

This clonotype came up a few times. CDR3 in amino acids: CATPETGGQETQYF. CDR3 sequence (DNA): TGTGCCACCCCAGAGACGGGGGGTCAAGAGACCCAGTACTTC. The rearrangement joins TRBV7-2 to TRBJ2-5; 7 bases match TRBD2. CDR1 and CDR2 (germline): SGHTA, FQGNSA. The CDR3 extends over 14 amino acids. The J segment lost 2 bases and the V segment lost 10 bases, leaving 10 bases of the junction unmatched.

A few counts support this clonotype. The chain is built from TRBV4-1 and TRBJ1-5, with D possibly TRBD1 on 6 matching bases. This CDR3 spans 15 amino acids. Trimming removed 4 bases at V and 7 bases at J, with 17 bases between. Germline CDR1 is MGHRA and CDR2 is YSYEKL. The CDR3 loop is CASSPRTVGGQPQHF. The CDR3 DNA follows: TGCGCCAGCAGCCCAAGGACAGTCGGGGGGCAGCCCCAGCATTTT.

This sequence joins TRBV2 and TRBJ1-2; the D is unclear. The CDR3 extends over 17 amino acids. CDR1 and CDR2 from the germline V gene are SNHLY and FYNNEI. V gave up 5 bases and J gave up 7 bases, with 26 bases separating them. The CDR3 nucleotides are TGTGCCAGCAGTACATCAACCTTACAAGGGCTTCTTTCTGGCTACACCTTC. Amino acid sequence: CASSTSTLQGLLSGYTF.

The gene calls are TRBV28 and TRBJ2-7, with a tentative D call TRBD1 (6 bases). This CDR3 spans 13 amino acids. Germline assignment: CDR1 MDHEN and CDR2 SYDVKM. The V gene lost 2 bases and the J gene lost 6 bases, with 11 bases spanning the gap. CDR3 region: CASSLQGTTEQYV. In DNA form, the CDR3 reads TGTGCCAGCAGTTTACAGGGGACGACCGAGCAGTACGTC.

This chain joins TRBV12-3 or TRBV12-4 and TRBJ2-3; 12 positions agree with TRBD2. With V trimmed by 5 bases and J by 2 bases, 5 bases remained unmatched. The CDR3 is 16 residues long. Here the CDR3 reads CASSLGLAGLTDTQYF. DNA of the CDR3: TGTGCCAGCAGTCTCGGACTAGCGGGGCTCACAGATACGCAGTATTTT.

The sample holds many counts of this clonotype. The gene calls are TRBV6-5 and TRBJ2-2; D not certain. Germline V gene lookup returns CDR1 MNHEY and CDR2 SVGAGI. V was shortened by 5 bases and J by 4 bases, with 11 bases between the two germline ends. The CDR3 consists of 14 residues. This CDR3 reads CASSLSQGTGELFF. Here the CDR3 DNA reads TGTGCCAGCAGTCTAAGTCAAGGCACCGGGGAGCTGTTTTTT.

This clonotype has at least ten counts. This chain links TRBV24-1 with TRBJ2-3, with no clear D. Germline values: CDR1 KGHDR, CDR2 SFDVKD. V was shortened by 2 bases and J by 2 bases, with 1 base between the two germline ends. The CDR3 has 12 amino acids. In nucleotides, the CDR3 is TGTGCCACCAGTGATTCCACAGATACGCAGTATTTT. Its protein is CATSDSTDTQYF.

In its sample, this clonotype was seen a few times. The chain has TRBV18 and TRBJ1-1; 9 positions agree with TRBD1. The CDR3 contains 17 residues. Trimming took 4 bases from V and 0 from J; bases not matched to a gene: 9. CDR1 is KGHSH, CDR2 LQKENI, per germline. The DNA of the CDR3 is TGTGCCAGCTCACTCACAGGGGGCGGTTGGATGAACACTGAAGCTTTCTTT. This encodes CASSLTGGGWMNTEAFF. The complete variable domain, with remaining parts taken from reference TRBV18 and TRBJ1-1, reads NAGVMQNPRHLVRRRGQEARLRCSPMKGHSHVYWYRQLPEEGLKFMVYLQKENIIDESGMPKERFSAEFPKEGPSILRIQQVVRGDSAAYFCASSLTGGGWMNTEAFFGQGTRLTVV.

The V gene is TRBV7-2, the J gene TRBJ1-5; possible D gene TRBD1, 5 bases. Germline values: CDR1 SGHTA, CDR2 FQGNSA. V dropped 5 bases and J dropped 7 bases, with 12 bases sitting between them. The CDR3 is made up of 13 amino acids. The CDR3 protein is CASSPDQGQPQHF. CDR3 coding DNA: TGTGCCAGCAGCCCGGACCAGGGACAGCCCCAGCATTTT.

The gene calls are TRBV5-1 and TRBJ2-2, with 12 bases matching TRBD1. The length of the CDR3 is 16 residues. J was trimmed by 4 bases and V by 4 bases; bases with no gene match: 5. Germline lookup yields CDR1 SGHRS and CDR2 YFSETQ. The CDR3 region is CASSPGQGAGTGELFF. The CDR3 nucleotides are TGCGCCAGCAGCCCGGGACAGGGGGCAGGCACCGGGGAGCTGTTTTTT. Supplemented by reference TRBV5-1 and TRBJ2-2, the full variable domain reads KAGVTQTPRYLIKTRGQQVTLSCSPISGHRSVSWYQQTPGQGLQFLFEYFSETQRNKGNFPGRFSGRQFSNSRSEMNVSTLELGDSALYLCASSPGQGAGTGELFFGEGSRLTVL.